Described below is a single T cell receptor (beta chain) sequence and its context. Antigen: not known. These data originate in a study of T cell responses to AZD1222 COVID-19 vaccine. General observations from the study: All repertoire sampling was performed exclusively after the peak T cell response. Donors in the cohort were predominantly white British and more often female, and clonal diversity was possibly underestimated.

Sequencing used immunoSEQ multiplex PCR; TCRdb keeps in-frame clones, though not all of them. Of under 140,000 clones detected, about 94% appear once; the ten largest clones hold about 3.1%. In germline, CDR1 is SGHAT, CDR2 FQNNGV. The CDR3 sequence is 12 residues long. Trimming cost V 7 bases and J 2 bases, with 8 bases left between them. The chain carries TRBV11-2 and TRBJ1-2; unclear D gene. Material: peripheral blood, obtained 28 days after the second AZD1222 dose. The receptor's source is an adult who received the AZD1222 COVID-19 vaccine. The CDR3 loop is CASTHRNYGYTF. CDR3 in DNA: TGTGCCAGCACCCACAGAAACTATGGCTACACCTTC.